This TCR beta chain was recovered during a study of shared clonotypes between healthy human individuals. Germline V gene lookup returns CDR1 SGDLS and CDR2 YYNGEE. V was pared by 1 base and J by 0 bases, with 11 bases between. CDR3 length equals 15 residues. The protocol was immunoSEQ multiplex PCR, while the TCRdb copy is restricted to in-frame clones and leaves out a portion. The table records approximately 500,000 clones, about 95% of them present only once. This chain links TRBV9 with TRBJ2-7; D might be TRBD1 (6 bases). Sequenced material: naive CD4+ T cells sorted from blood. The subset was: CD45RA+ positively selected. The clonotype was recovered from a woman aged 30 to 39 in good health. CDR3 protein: CASSVSTGNSYEQYF. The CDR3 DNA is TGTGCCAGCAGCGTATCGACAGGTAACTCCTACGAGCAGTACTTC.